This is a list of T cell receptor beta chains from one sample in a study of cytomegalovirus exposure and HLA in healthy donors. Here immunoSEQ multiplex PCR was the method, and the copy in TCRdb shows in-frame clones only, minus some. The table has 80,000 to 95,000 clones, approximately 86% seen once. The sequenced sample consisted of PBMCs. These receptors came from a man between 25 and 39 years old in good health and CMV-seropositive. Each CDR3 is given with its conserved first and last residue. Fields, in order: J gene, V gene, clone size, CDR3 protein. Some rows mark clone size as missing; the rest say once, few, many or name a class of expanded clone.

>TRBJ2-5|TRBV7-9|.
CASCDSVEETQYF
>TRBJ1-1|TRBV15|.
CATSRDLWTGGAFF
>TRBJ2-2|TRBV9|few
CASSSGTSGSTGELFF
>TRBJ2-3|TRBV27|.
CASSLSAGGDTQYF
>TRBJ2-5|TRBV6-1|.
CASSELRGAYQETQYF
>TRBJ2-5|TRBV10-1|few
CASSESVGPYETQYF
>TRBJ2-5|TRBV5-4|.
CASTWDNTETQYF
>TRBJ2-7|TRBV27|once
CASSLLLAGVKEQYF
>TRBJ2-1|TRBV7-6|.
CASTAEGRSSNEQFF
>TRBJ2-1|TRBV19|few
CATSKVYNEQFF
>TRBJ1-5|TRBV28|.
CASSLSGRANQPQHF
>TRBJ2-2|TRBV5-1|.
CASSLRVSGSETGELFF
>TRBJ2-1|TRBV11-2|.
CASSLTYLAGGYNEQFF
>TRBJ2-5|TRBV7-6|.
CASSLQPPRQETQYF
>TRBJ2-7|TRBV1|.
CTSSQGGRGGYEQYF
>TRBJ2-7|TRBV10-3|.
CAISERAVSSYEQYF
>TRBJ1-4|TRBV28|.
CASSSDSRGGRKKLFF
>TRBJ2-3|TRBV7-6|.
CASSQPLAGGDTQYF
>TRBJ2-2|TRBV7-9|.
CASRLAGNTGELFF
>TRBJ2-2|TRBV7-8|.
CASSLTGSGELFF
>TRBJ2-7|TRBV2|.
CASRTNGQAEQYF
>TRBJ2-4|TRBV5-1|.
CASRRTGGSVDIQYF
>TRBJ2-1|TRBV28|.
CASSLTGRNEQFF
>TRBJ2-7|TRBV11-3|.
CASSLVVQGAYEQYF
>TRBJ1-1|TRBV2|.
CASSTGNTEAFF
>TRBJ2-7|TRBV9|.
CAAEGSGNSYEQYF
>TRBJ1-1|TRBV5-8|.
CASSLTKGQGGFAEAFF
>TRBJ2-3|TRBV6-1|.
CASSEAGREGGWDTQYF
>TRBJ2-3|TRBV19|.
CASRSLGRALDTQYF
>TRBJ2-1|TRBV5-6|.
CASSLGSYRRNEQFF
>TRBJ2-1|TRBV5-6|once
CASSFDRGEQFF
>TRBJ2-7|TRBV9|few
CASSVAGLAGGEQYF
>TRBJ2-1|TRBV28|.
CASSFAHGNEQFF
>TRBJ2-1|TRBV27|.
CASSITTTGHGEQFF
>TRBJ2-2|TRBV11-2|.
CASSFSNTGELFF
>TRBJ2-3|TRBV2|.
CASSAEAADTQYF
>TRBJ1-5|TRBV6-1|.
CASSPPGGNQPQHF
>TRBJ2-7|TRBV10-2|.
CASSAGGGPSSDGYEQYF
>TRBJ2-2|TRBV27|.
CASSGRVDTGELFF
>TRBJ1-2|TRBV5-1|.
CASSFETPNYGYTF
>TRBJ2-7|TRBV30|.
CAWSGGLYEQYF
>TRBJ2-3|TRBV28|.
CASSSTGTADTQYF